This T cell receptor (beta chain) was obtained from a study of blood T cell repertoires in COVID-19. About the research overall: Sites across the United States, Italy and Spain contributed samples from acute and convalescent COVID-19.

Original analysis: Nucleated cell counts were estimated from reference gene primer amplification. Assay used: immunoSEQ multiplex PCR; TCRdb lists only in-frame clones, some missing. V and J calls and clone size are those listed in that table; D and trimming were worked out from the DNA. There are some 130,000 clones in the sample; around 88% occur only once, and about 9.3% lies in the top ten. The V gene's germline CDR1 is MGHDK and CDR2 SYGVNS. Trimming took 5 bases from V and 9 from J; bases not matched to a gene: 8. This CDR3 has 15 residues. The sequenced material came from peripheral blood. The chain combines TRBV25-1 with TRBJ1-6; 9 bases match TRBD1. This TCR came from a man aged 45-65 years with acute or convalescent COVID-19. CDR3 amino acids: CASSQTGTGLSPLHF. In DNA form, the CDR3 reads TGTGCCAGCAGTCAGACCGGGACAGGGCTTTCACCCCTCCACTTT. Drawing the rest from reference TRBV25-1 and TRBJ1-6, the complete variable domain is EADIYQTPRYLVIGTGKKITLECSQTMGHDKMYWYQQDPGMELHLIHYSYGVNSTEKGDLSSESTVSRIRTEHFPLTLESARPSHTSQYLCASSQTGTGLSPLHFGNGTRLTVT.